This entry lists 14 T cell receptor beta chains sequenced from one sample in a study of cytomegalovirus exposure and HLA in healthy donors. The PCR had 60 Vbeta and 13 Jbeta primers. Profiled with immunoSEQ multiplex PCR; TCRdb holds only in-frame clones, not every one. The sample comprises 200,000 to 250,000 clones, just over 75% of which are singletons, and 0.63% rests with the top ten. Sample: PBMCs. The receptors here all came from a man between 18 and 35 years old in good health and CMV-seronegative.

This rearrangement joins TRBV9 to TRBJ2-2, with a weak D call TRBD1 (6 bases). The V and J ends lost 0 bases and 6 bases respectively, with 6 bases between them. CDR3 length: 13 residues. The germline V gene encodes CDR1 SGDLS and CDR2 YYNGEE. The CDR3 reads CASSVEGAGELFF. The DNA for the CDR3 is TGTGCCAGCAGCGTAGAGGGGGCCGGGGAGCTGTTTTTT.

The chain uses TRBV28 and TRBJ2-5; unclear D gene. Trimming pared 6 bases from V and 7 bases from J, leaving 9 bases between. The CDR3 totals 11 residues. Germline CDR1 and CDR2: MDHEN and SYDVKM. The DNA for the CDR3 is TGTGCCAGCAGCGAGACTCGGACCCAGTACTTC. Protein product: CASSETRTQYF.

In this sample, this clone turned up once. The chain carries TRBV9 and TRBJ2-1; D not certain. The CDR3 contains 15 residues. Per germline, CDR1 SGDLS and CDR2 YYNGEE. Trimming shortened V by 0 bases and J by 0 bases, and 7 bases separated the two germline ends. The CDR3 protein is CASSVAENSYNEQFF. The CDR3 nucleotides are TGTGCCAGCAGCGTAGCGGAGAACTCCTACAATGAGCAGTTCTTC.

The V gene is TRBV2, the J gene TRBJ2-5, with no clear D. Germline CDR1 SNHLY, CDR2 FYNNEI. With 7 bases removed from V and 0 bases from J, the gap between germline ends came to 6 bases. This CDR3 has 12 residues. CDR3 sequence (DNA): TGTGCCAGCAAAACAGACCAAGAGACCCAGTACTTC. It specifies CASKTDQETQYF.

CDR3 coding DNA: TGTGCCAGTAGTATGCCGGGCTATGGCTACACCTTC. The encoded protein is CASSMPGYGYTF. The rearrangement uses TRBV19 and TRBJ1-2; no firm D call. V lost 3 bases, J lost 4 bases, and 6 bases lay in between. Germline V gene data show CDR1 as LNHDA and CDR2 as SQIVND (reference sequence). This CDR3 comprises 12 residues.

This rearrangement joins TRBV19 to TRBJ2-7, with TRBD2 matching 11 bases. The CDR3 loop spans 14 amino acids. The germline CDR1 and CDR2 sequences are LNHDA and SQIVND (reference sequence). Trimming took 6 bases from V and 6 from J; bases not matched to a gene: 7. The CDR3 here is CASRHTSGRAEQYF. CDR3 bases: TGTGCCAGTAGACATACTAGCGGGAGAGCCGAGCAGTACTTC.

The chain recombines TRBV5-1 with TRBJ2-7; weak D call: TRBD2 (5 bases). Trimming pared 0 bases from V and 2 bases from J, leaving 6 bases between. CDR1 and CDR2 from the germline V gene are SGHRS and YFSETQ. CDR3 length: 13 amino acids. CDR3 sequence reads: CASSLGLTYEQYF. Written as DNA, the CDR3 is TGCGCCAGCAGCTTGGGACTAACCTACGAGCAGTACTTC.

This clone was seen a handful of times. The rearrangement links TRBV6-6 to TRBJ2-7; 9 nucleotides match TRBD2. In germline, CDR1 is MNHNY, CDR2 SVGAGI (reference sequence). Unmatched junction bases numbered 6, after V lost 2 bases and J lost 4 bases. The CDR3 contains 15 residues. CDR3 loop: CASSYAASGNYEQYF. The CDR3, as DNA: TGTGCCAGCAGTTACGCGGCTAGCGGGAATTACGAGCAGTACTTC.

Concerning this clone itself: Other DNA variants within this sample encode the same CDR3. The chain joins TRBV14 to TRBJ1-2; D gene ambiguous. The V gene's germline CDR1 is SGHDN and CDR2 FVKESK. V dropped 4 bases and J dropped 4 bases, with 10 bases sitting between them. The CDR3 loop spans 13 amino acids. This chain's CDR3 is CASSREGSYGYTF. In DNA, the CDR3 is TGTGCCAGCAGCCGCGAGGGTTCCTATGGCTACACCTTC.

The chain is built from TRBV10-1 and TRBJ2-3; 11 bases line up with TRBD2. This CDR3 has 14 residues. Trimming removed 5 bases from V and 6 bases from J; junction bases left unmatched: 4. From germline, CDR1 is WNHNN and CDR2 SYGVQD (reference sequence). CDR3 residues: CASSLAGGSDTQYF. DNA of the CDR3: TGCGCCAGCAGTCTAGCGGGAGGATCTGATACGCAGTATTTT.

Only one count was recorded for this clone. Compared with germline, one end of the junction differs, possibly owing to a read error. V and J are TRBV11-2 and TRBJ2-4, with D possibly TRBD1 on 5 matching bases. The CDR3 length is 12 residues. CDR1 and CDR2 from the germline V gene are SGHAT and FQNNGV. The CDR3 coding sequence is TGTGCCAGCAGCTTAGGGGCAGGGCGCTTGAATTTC. Its translation is CASSLGAGRLNF.

This chain connects TRBV30 to TRBJ1-5, with a weak D call TRBD1 (5 bases). Germline CDR1 and CDR2: GTSNPN and SVGIG (reference sequence). Deletions cut 3 bases from V and 0 bases from J, with 12 bases between. The CDR3 contains 15 residues. For the CDR3, the DNA is TGTGCCTGGAGGCCTCAGGGTTATAGCAATCAGCCCCAGCATTTT. It codes for CAWRPQGYSNQPQHF.

CDR3 residues: CAIRDRGDYEQYF. The CDR3 DNA is TGTGCCATCAGGGACAGGGGGGACTACGAGCAGTACTTC. The rearrangement joins TRBV10-3 to TRBJ2-7; 10 bases agree with TRBD1. The CDR3 covers 13 residues. Germline CDR1 reads ENHRY; CDR2 reads SYGVKD. V gave up 6 bases and J gave up 3 bases; unmatched junction bases: 2.

The chain joins TRBV7-9 to TRBJ2-1; D is possibly TRBD1 (5 bases). The V end lost 2 bases, the J end lost 5 bases, and 13 bases lay between the germline ends. The CDR3 runs to 15 residues. Per the germline V gene, CDR1 is SEHNR and CDR2 is FQNEAQ (reference sequence). CDR3 in DNA: TGTGCCAGCAGCTTACCCACAGGATTAAACAATGAGCAGTTCTTC. Protein product: CASSLPTGLNNEQFF. Full variable domain (rest looked up from reference TRBV7-9 and TRBJ2-1): DTGVSQNPRHKITKRGQNVTFRCDPISEHNRLYWYRQTLGQGPEFLTYFQNEAQLEKSRLLSDRFSAERPKGSFSTLEIQRTEQGDSAMYLCASSLPTGLNNEQFFGPGTRLTVL.